The 24 T cell receptor beta chains listed next were all sequenced from one sample in a study of a mutant IDH1 vaccine in newly diagnosed glioma. Stated time point: week 35, safety follow-up. The investigators gave 300 ug of mutant IDH1 20-mer peptide in each vaccine dose, together with topical imiquimod. Produced via immunoSEQ multiplex PCR; TCRdb's table is partial and in-frame only. The table has tens of thousands of clones, roughly 90% seen once. The antigens for these receptors are not known. The sample here was PBMCs, taken from a glioma patient whose treatment included an IDH1 peptide vaccine. Every receptor here comes from a man aged 35-49 years with glioma.

The J gene is TRBJ2-6, the V gene TRBV10-3; no firm D call. CDR1 is ENHRY, CDR2 SYGVKD, per germline. The CDR3 length is 15 residues. The V end lost 1 base, the J end lost 3 bases, and 7 bases lay between the germline ends. The CDR3 coding sequence is TGTGCCATCAGTGAGTTTGGTAATGGGGCCAACGTCCTGACTTTC. Translating it yields CAISEFGNGANVLTF.

The V gene is TRBV5-1, the J gene TRBJ2-6; D remains unclear. Per germline, CDR1 SGHRS and CDR2 YFSETQ. V was shortened by 0 bases and J by 0 bases, with 7 bases between the two germline ends. The CDR3 contains 16 residues. CDR3 sequence: CASSLVLNSGANVLTF. The CDR3 bases are TGCGCCAGCAGCTTGGTTCTTAACTCTGGGGCCAACGTCCTGACTTTC.

This rearrangement joins TRBV10-3 to TRBJ2-7; TRBD2 matches 10 bases. V trimming: 5 bases; J trimming: 6 bases; junction bases outside the gene matches: 10. Germline V gives CDR1 ENHRY, CDR2 SYGVKD. The CDR3 extends over 15 amino acids. DNA for the CDR3: TGTGCCATCAGTTCCCAAGCGGGAGGGCCGGTCGAGCAGTACTTC. Its protein is CAISSQAGGPVEQYF.

This clone was observed a handful of times. The J gene is TRBJ2-5, the V gene TRBV6-1, with D tentatively TRBD1 (5 bases). This CDR3 region has 14 residues. CDR1 is MNHNS and CDR2 is SASEGT in the germline V gene. With 3 bases removed from V and 2 bases from J, the gap between germline ends came to 10 bases. DNA of the CDR3: TGTGCCAGCAGTGAGGGGCAGCCACAAGAGACCCAGTACTTC. This translates into CASSEGQPQETQYF.

The chain carries TRBV9 and TRBJ2-7; D might be TRBD1 (5 bases). Germline V gives CDR1 SGDLS, CDR2 YYNGEE. The CDR3 spans 16 residues. The germline V and J ends were trimmed by 0 bases and 0 bases, with 13 bases remaining between them. The CDR3 sequence is CASSVAQDRPSYEQYF. Here the CDR3 DNA reads TGTGCCAGCAGCGTAGCTCAAGACAGACCCTCCTACGAGCAGTACTTC.

The chain combines TRBV6-4 with TRBJ1-4; D may be TRBD1 (5 bases). The CDR3 extends over 15 amino acids. Germline CDR1 and CDR2: MRHNA and SNTAGT. With 5 bases removed from V and 11 bases from J, the gap between germline ends came to 21 bases. This CDR3 reads CASSTPVGGMGKLFF. CDR3 DNA: TGTGCCAGCAGTACCCCAGTTGGGGGTATGGGGAAACTGTTTTTT.

This rearrangement joins TRBV11-2 to TRBJ2-7; 10 nucleotides line up with TRBD2. The CDR3 covers 15 residues. Trimming removed 2 bases from V and 4 bases from J; junction bases left unmatched: 5. CDR1 and CDR2 (germline): SGHAT, FQNNGV. The CDR3 coding sequence is TGTGCCAGCAGCTTACAAAGCGGGAGGGATTACGAGCAGTACTTC. Amino acids: CASSLQSGRDYEQYF.

V gene TRBV6-6 combines with J gene TRBJ2-3; D gene unclear. The germline gives CDR1 MNHNY, CDR2 SVGAGI (reference sequence). Between the trimmed V and J ends, which lost 4 bases and 6 bases, there was a span of 5 bases. The CDR3 is 11 residues long. CDR3 coding DNA: TGTGCCAGCAGTTCCCTTGATACGCAGTATTTT. Translating gives CASSSLDTQYF.

The chain uses TRBV5-6 and TRBJ2-7; D not resolved. Per the germline V gene, CDR1 is SGHDT and CDR2 is YYEEEE. The ends were cut back, 3 bases at V and 3 bases at J, with 16 bases in the middle. The CDR3 spans 15 residues. The CDR3: CASSSRAQMNYEQYF. CDR3 nucleotide sequence: TGTGCCAGCAGCTCCCGGGCCCAAATGAACTACGAGCAGTACTTC.

The rearrangement links TRBV10-3 to TRBJ2-2, with D tentatively TRBD1 (6 bases). Germline loops: CDR1 ENHRY, CDR2 SYGVKD. Trimming pared 4 bases from V and 5 bases from J, leaving 8 bases between. This CDR3 is built from 13 residues. The CDR3 protein is CAISGQETGELFF. Here the CDR3 DNA reads TGTGCCATCAGTGGACAGGAGACCGGGGAGCTGTTTTTT.

Comments on this clone: Mismatch with germline at one junction end may stem from a read error. The V call is TRBV7-7, the J call TRBJ2-1, with TRBD2 matching 11 bases. The CDR3 covers 16 residues. Germline V gives CDR1 SSHAT, CDR2 FNYEAQ (reference sequence). The CDR3 region is CASSPKLAGVKNEQFF. The CDR3 DNA reads TGTGCTAGCAGCCCTAAACTAGCGGGAGTCAAAAATGAGCAGTTCTTC. Based on the CDR3 plus reference TRBV7-7 and TRBJ2-1, the full variable domain is GAGVSQSPRYKVTKRGQDVTLRCDPISSHATLYWYQQALGQGPEFLTYFNYEAQPDKSGLPSDRFSAERPEGSISTLTIQRTEQRDSAMYRCASSPKLAGVKNEQFFGPGTRLTVL.

This sequence joins TRBV6-6 and TRBJ2-7; 9 nucleotides line up with TRBD1. V was pared by 5 bases and J by 3 bases, with 5 bases of the junction left unmatched. Germline assignment: CDR1 MNHNY and CDR2 SVGAGI (reference sequence). This CDR3 comprises 14 residues. CDR3 sequence reads: CASSGTGRNYEQYF. DNA of the CDR3: TGTGCCAGCAGTGGGACAGGGCGAAACTACGAGCAGTACTTC.

This chain connects TRBV28 to TRBJ2-7; 7 bases match TRBD2. Germline V lookup: CDR1 MDHEN, CDR2 SYDVKM. CDR3 size: 13 residues. J gave up 5 bases and V 6 bases, and 7 bases lay outside the gene matches. Here the CDR3 DNA reads TGTGCCAGCAGAAAACTAGCGCCAAACGAGCAGTACTTC. It specifies CASRKLAPNEQYF.

CDR3 sequence (DNA): TGTGCCAGCTCAGACAATCCGGGACAAAACACTGAAGCTTTCTTT. Its translation is CASSDNPGQNTEAFF. The chain is built from TRBV18 and TRBJ1-1, with a possible D match to TRBD1 (6 bases). Looked up from germline, CDR1 is KGHSH and CDR2 is LQKENI. The CDR3 consists of 15 residues. Trimming removed 5 bases from V and 2 bases from J, with 15 bases in between.

The gene calls are TRBV2 and TRBJ2-5; perhaps TRBD1 as D (5 bases). Germline values: CDR1 SNHLY, CDR2 FYNNEI. There are 15 residues in the CDR3. The germline V and J ends were trimmed by 1 base and 5 bases, with 14 bases remaining between them. CDR3: CASSEGGHSTETQYF. In DNA, the CDR3 is TGTGCCAGCAGTGAAGGTGGACACTCTACGGAGACCCAGTACTTC. Supplemented by reference TRBV2 and TRBJ2-5, the full variable domain reads EPEVTQTPSHQVTQMGQEVILRCVPISNHLYFYWYRQILGQKVEFLVSFYNNEISEKSEIFDDQFSVERPDGSNFTLKIRSTKLEDSAMYFCASSEGGHSTETQYFGPGTRLLVL.

The chain links TRBV21-1 to TRBJ2-6; the D call in the table, TRBD1, was not verified against the DNA. TRBV21-1 is marked as a pseudogene. The CDR3 length is 19 residues. CDR3 DNA: TGTGCCAGCAGAGACTCCGTAGGGGACAGGGGAAGTCCGGCCAACGTCCTGACTTTC. Amino acid sequence: CASRDSVGDRGSPANVLTF.

The chain joins TRBV5-5 to TRBJ2-7; D gene ambiguous. Germline CDR1 and CDR2: SGHKS and YYEKEE (reference sequence). V dropped 0 bases and J dropped 3 bases, with 13 bases sitting between them. This CDR3 contains 15 residues. The CDR3 here is CASSLGPSIYYEQYF. DNA of the CDR3: TGTGCCAGCAGCTTGGGACCCTCTATCTACTACGAGCAGTACTTC.

This clone was observed a single time. The chain couples TRBV9 to TRBJ2-2; the match to TRBD2 covers 11 bases. V was pared by 3 bases and J by 6 bases, with 7 bases of the junction left unmatched. Germline CDR1 reads SGDLS; CDR2 reads YYNGEE. The length of the CDR3 is 16 residues. The CDR3 sequence is CASSAISGRAAGELFF. Written as DNA, the CDR3 is TGTGCCAGCAGCGCAATTAGCGGGAGGGCGGCCGGGGAGCTGTTTTTT. The full variable domain, in which reference TRBV9 and TRBJ2-2 provide the parts outside the CDR3, is DSGVTQTPKHLITATGQRVTLRCSPRSGDLSVYWYQQSLDQGLQFLIQYYNGEERAKGNILERFSAQQFPDLHSELNLSSLELGDSALYFCASSAISGRAAGELFFGEGSRLTVL.

This chain connects TRBV7-2 to TRBJ2-5; D is unresolved. Trimming removed 6 bases from V and 5 bases from J, with 13 bases in between. This CDR3 has 13 amino acids. Germline V gene lookup returns CDR1 SGHTA and CDR2 FQGNSA. The CDR3 region is CASRYGVWETQYF. The CDR3 DNA is TGTGCCAGCAGGTACGGAGTTTGGGAGACCCAGTACTTC.

For the CDR3, the DNA is TGTGCCAGCAGCTTTACCCAATACGAGCAGTACTTC. Translation: CASSFTQYEQYF. The chain carries TRBV7-9 and TRBJ2-7; the D is unclear. CDR3 length equals 12 residues. Trimming shortened V by 3 bases and J by 4 bases, and 7 bases separated the two germline ends. Germline CDR1 reads SEHNR; CDR2 reads FQNEAQ (reference sequence).

The chain couples TRBV9 to TRBJ2-3; 8 bases line up with TRBD2. The CDR3 extends over 14 amino acids. With 3 bases clipped from V and 6 bases from J, the junction kept 6 bases outside the gene matches. Germline CDR1 SGDLS, CDR2 YYNGEE. For the CDR3, the DNA is TGTGCCAGCAGCGCCTTCAGCGGGAGTGATACGCAGTATTTT. It codes for CASSAFSGSDTQYF.

The rearrangement joins TRBV11-1 to TRBJ1-1; 8 positions match TRBD1. This CDR3 is built from 15 residues. Germline CDR1 is SGHAT and CDR2 is FQDESV (reference sequence). The J segment lost 0 bases and the V segment lost 5 bases, leaving 5 bases of the junction unmatched. In DNA, the CDR3 is TGTGCCAGCAGCCCGACAGGGGCGATGAACACTGAAGCTTTCTTT. It translates to CASSPTGAMNTEAFF.

The V gene is TRBV6-5, the J gene TRBJ2-3; perhaps D is TRBD1 or TRBD2 (5 bases each). This CDR3 is 14 amino acids long. Germline lookup yields CDR1 MNHEY and CDR2 SVGAGI. Trimming took off 2 bases at V and 0 bases at J, with 6 bases between the two ends. This chain's CDR3 is CASSYRDSTDTQYF. The CDR3, as DNA: TGTGCCAGCAGTTACAGGGACAGCACAGATACGCAGTATTTT.

This clone was detected once. A junction boundary mismatches the germline segment, possibly from a read error. The CDR3 DNA follows: TGCGCCAGCAGGCAAGGGGGTGACACTGAAGCTTTCTTT. This encodes CASRQGGDTEAFF. The V and J genes are TRBV4-1 and TRBJ1-1, with D perhaps TRBD1 (6 bases). The germline V gene has CDR1 MGHRA and CDR2 YSYEKL. This CDR3 spans 13 amino acids.